Listed below are T cell receptor beta chains from one sample, sequenced in a study of T-cell memory formation after mild COVID-19. TCRdb redid the calling of the 5' RACE reads with MiXCR, one entry per CDR3 protein. This table has roughly 560,000 distinct CDR3 sequences, about 20% appearing once. The sequencing sample was made of PBMCs or a T cell subset sorted from them (not recorded which). The receptors were gathered from an adult woman who had mild COVID-19 (a few samples of this study predate the infection). Cell type and time point are not known. CDR3s include the opening cysteine and the closing phenylalanine or tryptophan. The D gene is left open where the match is weak. Size tells how often a clone was seen (once, few, many) or the class of an expanded clone, and some rows leave it out.

clone_size d_call j_call v_call cdr3_aa cdr3_nt
- TRBD2 TRBJ2-1 TRBV5-1 CASSPPGLAGASYNEQFF TGCGCCAGCAGCCCCCCGGGACTAGCGGGGGCGTCCTACAATGAGCAGTTCTTC
few TRBD2 TRBJ2-1 TRBV7-2 CASSLVTSGNDEQFF TGTGCCAGCAGCTTAGTTACTAGCGGGAATGATGAGCAGTTCTTC
few - TRBJ2-1 TRBV12-3/TRBV12-4 CASRAGTEYNEQFF TGTGCCAGCAGGGCTGGGACGGAATACAATGAGCAGTTCTTC
many - TRBJ2-7 TRBV12-3/TRBV12-4 CASSLGTVVYEQYF TGTGCCAGCAGTTTAGGGACAGTGGTCTACGAGCAGTACTTC
- TRBD1 TRBJ2-1 TRBV7-9 CASSLRDRGSNSTLGSSYNEQFF TGTGCCAGCAGCTTACGGGACAGGGGATCAAATTCAACCCTAGGGAGCTCCTACAATGAGCAGTTCTTC
- TRBD2 TRBJ2-3 TRBV30 CAWSPLGAGGPDTQYF TGTGCCTGGAGTCCTTTGGGAGCGGGGGGGCCGGATACGCAGTATTTT
- TRBD1 TRBJ1-2 TRBV2 CASSADRGYDGYTF TGTGCCAGCAGTGCGGACAGGGGATATGACGGCTACACCTTC
- - TRBJ1-4 TRBV12-3/TRBV12-4 CASSIGTRVELFF TGTGCCAGCAGCATAGGGACCCGCGTTGAACTGTTTTTT
few - TRBJ1-1 TRBV29-1 CSVDGSVNTEAFF TGCAGCGTTGACGGGTCCGTGAACACTGAAGCTTTCTTT
- TRBD2 TRBJ2-7 TRBV5-6 CASSQGTSGGLIYEQYF TGTGCCAGCAGCCAGGGGACTAGCGGCGGTTTGATCTACGAGCAGTACTTC
few - TRBJ1-2 TRBV7-9 CASTNQVNYGYTF TGTGCCAGCACAAACCAGGTTAACTATGGCTACACCTTC
- - TRBJ2-1 TRBV5-6 CASSLMTNTYNEQFF TGTGCCAGCAGTCTAATGACAAACACCTACAATGAGCAGTTCTTC
many TRBD2 TRBJ2-1 TRBV5-5 CASSLGLAEYNEQFF TGTGCCAGCAGCTTGGGACTAGCGGAGTACAATGAGCAGTTCTTC
- - TRBJ2-5 TRBV7-9 CASSSGGGGKETQYF TGTGCCAGCAGTTCTGGAGGTGGCGGAAAAGAGACCCAGTACTTC
few - TRBJ1-1 TRBV10-3 CATKKQTGFEAFF TGTGCCACCAAAAAACAGACAGGTTTTGAAGCTTTCTTT
few TRBD2 TRBJ2-7 TRBV29-1 CSVEVPGGRAYEQYF TGCAGCGTTGAAGTACCGGGCGGGAGGGCCTACGAGCAGTACTTC
few - TRBJ2-3 TRBV7-3 CASSLIGPTDTQYF TGTGCCAGCAGCTTAATAGGCCCCACAGATACGCAGTATTTT
- - TRBJ1-5 TRBV15 CATSRDRAGANQPQHF TGTGCCACCAGCAGAGATCGAGCAGGGGCCAATCAGCCCCAGCATTTT
- - TRBJ2-1 TRBV15 CATSRAGNEQFF TGTGCCACCAGCAGAGCCGGGAATGAGCAGTTCTTC
few - TRBJ2-7 TRBV7-9 CASSIVNSHHEQYF TGTGCCAGCAGTATAGTTAACAGCCACCACGAGCAGTACTTC
few TRBD1 TRBJ2-4 TRBV20-1 CSARPPGTGTNIQYF TGCAGTGCTAGACCCCCCGGGACAGGGACAAACATTCAGTACTTC
- TRBD2 TRBJ2-7 TRBV3-1 CASSQDLSTGLAVYEQYF TGTGCCAGCAGCCAAGATTTGTCAACAGGACTAGCGGTTTACGAGCAGTACTTC
- - TRBJ2-7 TRBV4-3 CASSQELAPYEQYF TGCGCCAGCAGCCAAGAATTGGCTCCCTACGAGCAGTACTTC
few TRBD1 TRBJ1-4 TRBV6-1 CASSAGTGVATNEKLFF TGTGCCAGCAGTGCCGGGACAGGGGTAGCGACTAATGAAAAACTGTTTTTT
- - TRBJ2-3 TRBV6-1 CASSGGRGSTDTQYF TGTGCCAGCAGTGGAGGTAGGGGGAGCACAGATACGCAGTATTTT
- TRBD1 TRBJ2-7 TRBV18 CASSPPVTGGPYEQYF TGTGCCAGCTCACCGCCCGTGACAGGGGGACCCTACGAGCAGTACTTC
few TRBD1 TRBJ1-1 TRBV5-1 CASSLETGASFF TGCGCCAGCAGCTTGGAGACAGGGGCATCTTTCTTT
- - TRBJ2-3 TRBV6-2/TRBV6-3 CASSYSDQLARTDTQYF TGTGCCAGCAGTTATAGCGATCAACTAGCTAGGACAGATACGCAGTATTTT
- - TRBJ2-2 TRBV9 CASSSTPRGNTGELFF TGTGCCAGCAGCTCGACCCCCAGGGGGAACACCGGGGAGCTGTTTTTT
- - TRBJ1-2 TRBV19 CASSATASNYGYTF TGTGCCAGTTCTGCGACGGCTTCTAACTATGGCTACACCTTC
- TRBD2 TRBJ2-7 TRBV7-9 CASSLGASGSEQYF TGTGCCAGCAGCTTAGGCGCTAGCGGGAGCGAGCAGTACTTC
- TRBD2 TRBJ2-5 TRBV24-1 CATSDSKGLATETQYF TGTGCCACCAGTGATTCCAAGGGACTAGCGACAGAGACCCAGTACTTC
few TRBD2 TRBJ2-1 TRBV7-9 CASSSGLSLVEQFF TGTGCCAGCAGCTCGGGACTATCCTTAGTGGAGCAGTTCTTC
- - TRBJ2-5 TRBV20-1 CSAQSGGETQYF TGCAGTGCCCAGAGTGGGGGGGAGACCCAGTACTTC
many - TRBJ1-6 TRBV7-3 CARNGWNSHSSSYNSPLHF TGTGCCAGAAATGGGTGGAACAGCCACTCCAGCTCCTATAATTCACCCCTCCACTTT
few - TRBJ2-5 TRBV5-1 CASSSGWETQYF TGCGCCAGCAGCTCGGGATGGGAGACCCAGTACTTC
many - TRBJ2-6 TRBV5-1 CASSPGSTSGANVLTF TGCGCCAGCAGCCCCGGGTCCACCTCTGGGGCCAACGTCCTGACTTTC
few - TRBJ2-5 TRBV7-7 CASSTGRAVQETQYF TGTGCCAGCAGCACGGGGAGAGCGGTACAAGAGACCCAGTACTTC
- TRBD2 TRBJ2-7 TRBV10-2 CASSDTSGRALNEQYF TGCGCCAGCAGTGATACTAGCGGGAGGGCCCTGAACGAGCAGTACTTC
- - TRBJ1-2 TRBV3-1 CASSLGFYGYTF TGTGCCAGCAGCCTTGGGTTCTATGGCTACACCTTC
- TRBD2 TRBJ2-3 TRBV3-1 CASSQEVAGVSDTQYF TGTGCCAGCAGCCAAGAAGTGGCGGGAGTGTCAGATACGCAGTATTTT
- - TRBJ2-3 TRBV7-3 CASSLRPGASTDTQYF TGTGCCAGCAGCTTAAGACCGGGGGCTAGCACAGATACGCAGTATTTT